This T cell receptor beta chain was retrieved from a study of shared clonotypes between healthy human individuals. About the study: The donor pool was made up of two women and a few men aged 18 to 49.

Details on this clone: The antigen is unknown.

Whole-study findings and limits: What naive subsets generally showed was a larger estimated richness than memory subsets showed.

CDR1 is ENHRY and CDR2 is SYGVKD in the germline V gene. Trimming pared 10 bases from V and 0 bases from J, leaving 15 bases between. This CDR3 comprises 14 residues. Using immunoSEQ multiplex PCR, the repertoire was profiled, and TCRdb retains in-frame clones only, with some absent. The sample yields over a million clones, more than 65% seen once. Splitting the CD4+ cells yielded a CD45RA+ naive subset and a CD45RA-negative memory subset. The clonotype originates from a man younger than 30 in good health. The V and J genes are TRBV10-3 and TRBJ1-2, with no clear D. The sequenced material came from memory CD4+ T cells sorted from blood. Subset denoted: CD45RA-negative fraction. In nucleotides, the CDR3 is TGTGCCACCCGAGAGGGCCCGGCTAACTATGGCTACACCTTC. Its protein product is CATREGPANYGYTF.